This TCR beta chain was captured by sequencing in a study of prognosis after radiotherapy for stage I lung cancer. Study context: In 3 to 5 fractions, radiotherapy was administered as SBRT with a biologically effective dose of at least 100 Gy.

This clonotype was picked up one time. Antigen specificity is unknown. Germline and junction disagree at one end, which may indicate a read error. The TCR beta CDR3 region was amplified from genomic DNA, with two rounds of multiplex PCR being used for the amplification. Used in first-round PCR were primers specific to each TRBV and TRBJ gene. From the multiplex PCR reads, TCRdb called clonotypes with MiXCR, one entry per CDR3 protein. The sample holds about 21,000 distinct CDR3 sequences; about 40% are singletons and the top ten take 31%. Study-wide findings and caveats: The tumor specificity of expanded TCR clones remained undetermined.

Per germline, CDR1 MNHEY and CDR2 SVGEGT. The CDR3 runs to 12 residues. The material sequenced was PBMCs, taken before or after stereotactic body radiation therapy (not recorded which). This sequence joins TRBV6-2 or TRBV6-3 and TRBJ2-7; 7 bases agree with TRBD2. The clonotype was recovered from a donor at least 50 years old with non-small cell lung cancer. The CDR3 reads CASIQGDYERYF. The CDR3 nucleotides read TGTGCCAGCATTCAAGGGGACTACGAGCGGTACTTC.